These T cell receptor beta chains were read from a single sample in a study of cytomegalovirus exposure and HLA in healthy donors. Profiled with immunoSEQ multiplex PCR; TCRdb holds only in-frame clones, not every one. Here the sample spans 200,000 or so clones, 65% to 85% being singletons. Sequenced material: PBMCs. Every receptor here comes from a boy aged 2 to 10 in good health and CMV-seronegative. The CDR3 runs from the conserved cysteine through the conserved F or W. A D gene is named only where the DNA matches it firmly. A clone size is listed for some rows: how often the clone was seen (once, few, many), or a class if it is expanded.

V	D	size	J	DNA	CDR3
TRBV5-1	NA	NA	TRBJ1-2	TGCGCCAGCAGCTTGGACAGATTCTATGGCTACACCTTC	CASSLDRFYGYTF
TRBV29-1	NA	NA	TRBJ2-6	TGCAGCGTTACCGGGTTCTCTCCCTTTGGGGCCAACGTCCTGACTTTC	CSVTGFSPFGANVLTF
TRBV5-4	NA	NA	TRBJ2-1	TGTGCCAGCAGCGCGAGCTCCTACAATGAGCAGTTCTTC	CASSASSYNEQFF
TRBV12-5	TRBD2	NA	TRBJ2-5	TGTGCTAGTGGTTTAACCCTTTTTTTAGAGTCTAGCGGGGATGAGACCCAGTACTTC	CASGLTLFLESSGDETQYF
TRBV30	NA	once	TRBJ2-1	TGTGCCTGGAGTGAGCGATCCAATGAGCAGTTCTTC	CAWSERSNEQFF
TRBV25-1	NA	NA	TRBJ1-5	TGTGCCAGCAGCCCGCCGGGGGAAGGGAATCAGCCCCAGCATTTT	CASSPPGEGNQPQHF
TRBV7-2	NA	once	TRBJ1-2	TGTGCCAGCAGCTTAGACATGTATGGCTACACCTTC	CASSLDMYGYTF
TRBV5-8	TRBD2	NA	TRBJ2-2	TGTGCCAGCAGCGCGGGACTAGGGGACACCGGGGAGCTGTTTTTT	CASSAGLGDTGELFF
TRBV7-8	NA	NA	TRBJ2-1	TGTGCCAGCAACCAGACCCCGGGAAGGGTGGATGAGCAGTTCTTC	CASNQTPGRVDEQFF
TRBV4-2	NA	NA	TRBJ1-4	TGTGCCAGCAGCCAAGAACAGTATAATGAAAAACTGTTTTTT	CASSQEQYNEKLFF
TRBV5-1	TRBD1	NA	TRBJ2-1	TGCGCCAGCAGCTATTCCGGGACAGACAATGAGCAGTTCTTC	CASSYSGTDNEQFF
TRBV4-2	NA	NA	TRBJ2-1	TGTGCCAGCAGCCAAGGGTTGAGCTCCTACAATGAGCAGTTCTTC	CASSQGLSSYNEQFF
TRBV6-5	TRBD1	NA	TRBJ1-1	TGTGCCAGCAGGGCCAGGGGGCCAACGCATGAAGCTTTCTTT	CASRARGPTHEAFF
TRBV19	NA	NA	TRBJ1-5	TGTGCCAGGGGGGGGGCAGGAGGGGATCAGCCCCAGCATTTT	CARGGAGGDQPQHF
TRBV30	NA	NA	TRBJ1-2	TGTGCCTGGAGTGCACGCCTCGGAGGTGGCTACACCTTC	CAWSARLGGGYTF
TRBV5-1	NA	NA	TRBJ1-6	TGCGCCAGCAGCTTGGACGGGGTTGGGAATTCACCCCTCCACTTT	CASSLDGVGNSPLHF
TRBV5-4	NA	NA	TRBJ1-3	TGTGCCAGCAGCTTGGTCCCTAGCTCTGGAAACACCATATATTTT	CASSLVPSSGNTIYF
TRBV7-9	TRBD2	NA	TRBJ2-7	TGTGCCAGCAGCTTAGGACTAGCGGGAGGCGAGCAGTACTTC	CASSLGLAGGEQYF
TRBV7-9	TRBD1	NA	TRBJ2-3	TGTGCCAGCAGCCACCGGGACAGGGCCTCCGTGACTGGCACAGATACGCAGTATTTT	CASSHRDRASVTGTDTQYF
TRBV6-5	TRBD1	once	TRBJ1-5	TGTGCCAGCAGGGGACAGACTAGCAATCAGCCCCAGCATTTT	CASRGQTSNQPQHF
TRBV10-3	NA	NA	TRBJ2-7	TGTGCCATCAGATCCGGGAGCCCCTACGAGCAGTACTTC	CAIRSGSPYEQYF
TRBV4-2	TRBD1	NA	TRBJ2-1	TGTGCCAGCAGCCAGGCTCAGGGGGCAGGGTCCTACAATGAGCAGTTCTTC	CASSQAQGAGSYNEQFF
TRBV7-9	NA	NA	TRBJ2-1	TGTGCCAGCAGCTTAATGGCGGGGAAATACAATGAGCAGTTCTTC	CASSLMAGKYNEQFF
TRBV30	NA	NA	TRBJ1-2	TGTGCCTGGAGTGAAACAGCCGGAGGTGGCTACACCTTC	CAWSETAGGGYTF
TRBV4-2	TRBD2	few	TRBJ2-5	TGTGCCAGCAGCCGTAGGGGCGGGAGGGCGGAGACCCAGTACTTC	CASSRRGGRAETQYF
TRBV30	TRBD2	NA	TRBJ2-1	TGTGCCTGGGGTTCGGGGACTAGCGGGGCGAGCTCCTACAATGAGCAGTTCTTC	CAWGSGTSGASSYNEQFF
TRBV7-9	NA	NA	TRBJ2-2	TGTGCCAGCAGCCCCACGGCTGGCGGGAACACCGGGGAGCTGTTTTTT	CASSPTAGGNTGELFF
TRBV21-1	NA	once	TRBJ2-3	TGTGCCAGCAGCAAAGATGTGACATCACTTAGAAGCACAGATACGCAGTATTTT	CASSKDVTSLRSTDTQYF
TRBV27	NA	few	TRBJ1-6	TGTGCCAGCAGTTCCTACAGGGTTTCACCCCTCCACTTT	CASSSYRVSPLHF
TRBV30	NA	NA	TRBJ2-2	TGTGCCTGGAGTCCGGGAGTCGGCACCGGGGAGCTGTTTTTT	CAWSPGVGTGELFF
TRBV13	NA	NA	TRBJ1-3	TGTGCCAGCAGCTTCCCTACAGGATCGGGAAACACCATATATTTT	CASSFPTGSGNTIYF
TRBV9	TRBD1	NA	TRBJ1-2	TGTGCCAGCAGCGTAGCCGGGACAGGGGGATATGGCTACACCTTC	CASSVAGTGGYGYTF
TRBV6-1	NA	NA	TRBJ1-1	TGTGCCAGCAGTGAAGAAGGGGTCCACACTGAAGCTTTCTTT	CASSEEGVHTEAFF
TRBV6-5	NA	NA	TRBJ1-2	TGTGCCAGCAGTTACGGTATCCGCGGCAGGGGCTTTGGCTACACCTTC	CASSYGIRGRGFGYTF
TRBV4-2	TRBD2	NA	TRBJ2-3	TGTGCCAGCAGCCAATCCCTAGCGGGAGTGGTAGATACGCAGTATTTT	CASSQSLAGVVDTQYF
TRBV7-9	NA	NA	TRBJ2-1	TGTGCCAGCAGCCCCCCGGGACATCGATACAATGAGCAGTTCTTC	CASSPPGHRYNEQFF
TRBV12-5	TRBD1	NA	TRBJ2-7	TGTGCTAGCGGGACAGCCTACGAGCAGTACTTC	CASGTAYEQYF
TRBV7-3	NA	NA	TRBJ2-3	TGTGCCAGCAGCTCGGACCAGAGGGGCACAGATACGCAGTATTTT	CASSSDQRGTDTQYF
TRBV27	NA	NA	TRBJ1-1	TGTGCCAGCAGTATCAACCAGGGGCCCTCCCTGGGGGAAATGAACACTGAAGCTTTCTTT	CASSINQGPSLGEMNTEAFF
TRBV7-8	TRBD1	NA	TRBJ1-1	TGTGCCAGCAGCAAACAGGGGACCACTGAAGCTTTCTTT	CASSKQGTTEAFF
TRBV30	NA	NA	TRBJ2-7	TGTGCCTGGACCCCGAAAAGGGGCTACGAGCAGTACTTC	CAWTPKRGYEQYF
TRBV27	TRBD2	NA	TRBJ2-1	TGTGCCAGCAGTTTATATCCAGCGGGGCTCTCCTACAATGAGCAGTTCTTC	CASSLYPAGLSYNEQFF
TRBV7-3	NA	NA	TRBJ2-2	TGTGCCAGCAGCTTATTCGGACAGAACACCGGGGAGCTGTTTTTT	CASSLFGQNTGELFF
TRBV7-9	TRBD1	NA	TRBJ1-1	TGTGCCAGCAGCTTAGGGACAGGTGACACTGAAGCTTTCTTT	CASSLGTGDTEAFF
TRBV30	TRBD1	NA	TRBJ1-1	TGTGCCTGGAGGGAACAGGGGGCTGGAAGGAACACTGAAGCTTTCTTT	CAWREQGAGRNTEAFF
TRBV6-5	TRBD1	NA	TRBJ1-5	TGTGCCAGCAGTTACGGCCGGGACAGGGGCAATCAGCCCCAGCATTTT	CASSYGRDRGNQPQHF
TRBV10-3	TRBD1	NA	TRBJ2-3	TGTGCCATCAGCCGGACAGGGGGCGCGGATACGCAGTATTTT	CAISRTGGADTQYF
TRBV27	NA	NA	TRBJ1-3	TGTGCCAGCAGTCCCCGGGGGTGGGGCCACTCTGGAAACACCATATATTTT	CASSPRGWGHSGNTIYF
TRBV13	TRBD2	NA	TRBJ2-5	TGTGCCAGCAGTTCGGTAGCGGGGTTAGAGGAGACCCAGTACTTC	CASSSVAGLEETQYF
TRBV5-4	NA	few	TRBJ2-7	TGTGCCAGCAGTCGACGGGACTCCGGGTCCTACGAGCAGTACTTC	CASSRRDSGSYEQYF
TRBV7-9	TRBD1	NA	TRBJ2-1	TGTGCCAGCAGCTTCACAGGGGGCCTTAATGAGCAGTTCTTC	CASSFTGGLNEQFF
TRBV6-1	NA	NA	TRBJ1-2	TGTGCCAGCAGTGAATTAATCGAGGTAGAAGGCTACACCTTC	CASSELIEVEGYTF
TRBV5-1	TRBD1	few	TRBJ1-1	TGCGCCAGCAGGGATAGGACAGGGGACGCTGAAGCTTTCTTT	CASRDRTGDAEAFF
TRBV2	TRBD1	NA	TRBJ1-2	TGTGCCACCTGGGGCGGGACAGGGGGATCTTATGGCTACACCTTC	CATWGGTGGSYGYTF
TRBV6-1	NA	NA	TRBJ1-2	TGTGCCAGCAGCCAAGTGATGGGCGATGGCTACACCTTC	CASSQVMGDGYTF
TRBV6-5	TRBD2	NA	TRBJ2-2	TGTGCCAGCAGCCCCGGGGGGAATTCCGGGGAGCTGTTTTTT	CASSPGGNSGELFF